One and the same sample provided the 26 T cell receptor beta chains below, sequenced in a study of preoperative IRX-2 immunotherapy in early breast cancer. Sequenced by immunoSEQ multiplex PCR; TCRdb stores in-frame clones only, minus some. The data hold about 98,000 clones, with around 86% observed a single time. Treatment here: preoperative locoregional IRX-2 cytokine immunotherapy. Material: tumor tissue, obtained after IRX-2 immunotherapy. These receptors all stem from a human donor with breast cancer.

V usage is TRBV19 and J usage is TRBJ2-1; D remains unclear. CDR1 LNHDA and CDR2 SQIVND come from the germline V gene (reference sequence). This CDR3 comprises 12 residues. The ends were cut back, 3 bases at V and 8 bases at J, with 8 bases in the middle. CDR3 loop: CASSIVYDEQFF. In DNA, the CDR3 is TGTGCCAGTAGTATTGTTTACGATGAGCAGTTCTTC.

The rearrangement joins TRBV18 to TRBJ2-3, with a weak D call TRBD1 (6 bases). Germline V gene lookup returns CDR1 KGHSH and CDR2 LQKENI. This CDR3 spans 13 amino acids. The V gene lost 5 bases and the J gene lost 3 bases, with 9 bases spanning the gap. CDR3 nucleotides: TGTGCCAGCTCAAGGACAGTTACAGATACGCAGTATTTT. Protein sequence: CASSRTVTDTQYF.

The chain links TRBV19 to TRBJ1-1; the match to TRBD1 covers 10 bases. This CDR3 has 16 residues. CDR1 and CDR2 from the germline V gene are LNHDA and SQIVND (reference sequence). V lost 6 bases to trimming and J lost 6 bases; unmatched junction nucleotides: 13. The CDR3 DNA reads as TGTGCCAGTAGCCCCGGGACAGGGGCCCCCGCCGCTGAAGCTTTCTTT. Amino acids: CASSPGTGAPAAEAFF.

The table lists this clone with a few counts. The chain joins TRBV28 to TRBJ1-1; maybe TRBD1 (5 bases). Trimming pared 6 bases from V and 5 bases from J, leaving 19 bases between. The CDR3 has 15 amino acids. Germline values: CDR1 MDHEN, CDR2 SYDVKM. In DNA, the CDR3 is TGTGCCAGCAGACCCTGGACAACCTCGAGGACTGAAGCTTTCTTT. Residues: CASRPWTTSRTEAFF.

This clone was counted a few times. The junction differs from germline at one of its ends, possibly a read error. The rearrangement uses TRBV5-1 and TRBJ2-1; 8 positions agree with TRBD1. CDR3 length: 14 amino acids. Looked up from germline, CDR1 is SGHRS and CDR2 is YFSETQ. DNA for the CDR3: TGCGCCAGCAGCTTTGGACAGGGTGTCGATGAGCAATTCTTC. The encoded protein is CASSFGQGVDEQFF.

V usage is TRBV30 and J usage is TRBJ2-6, with a possible D match to TRBD1 (6 bases). The CDR3 extends over 16 amino acids. Trimming removed 3 bases from V and 1 base from J, with 13 bases in between. Germline CDR1 is GTSNPN and CDR2 is SVGIG (reference sequence). The CDR3 DNA reads as TGTGCCTGGAGCCCGTGGGGGCTATCTGGGGCCAACGTCCTGACTTTC. It encodes CAWSPWGLSGANVLTF.

This clone came up a few times. For the CDR3, the DNA is TGTGCCAGCAGCTTAAGCAGGGGGGGTGAAAAACTGTTTTTT. Protein product: CASSLSRGGEKLFF. This sequence joins TRBV11-3 and TRBJ1-4; 7 bases agree with TRBD1. The length of the CDR3 is 14 residues. The junction had 4 bases not matched to a gene; V was cut back by 2 bases and J by 7 bases. Germline lookup yields CDR1 SGHNT and CDR2 YENEEA.

The chain carries TRBV5-1 and TRBJ2-2; a possible D gene is TRBD2 (6 bases). Germline lookup yields CDR1 SGHRS and CDR2 YFSETQ. The V end was cut by 4 bases, the J end by 3 bases, with 16 bases between. The CDR3 is 16 amino acids. The CDR3 loop reads CASSGGLFPDTGELFF. The CDR3 DNA sequence: TGCGCCAGCAGCGGAGGACTATTTCCCGACACCGGGGAGCTGTTTTTT.

This chain links TRBV6-8 with TRBJ1-5; tentative D call: TRBD1 (5 bases). V lost 2 bases to trimming and J lost 4 bases, with 9 bases between them. The length of the CDR3 is 14 residues. Germline assignment: CDR1 MNHGY and CDR2 SAAAGT. CDR3 protein: CASSYGGLNQPQHF. The CDR3, as DNA: TGTGCCAGCAGTTACGGGGGATTAAATCAGCCCCAGCATTTT.

The V and J genes are TRBV5-1 and TRBJ2-3; TRBD2 matches at 9 bases. CDR3 length equals 16 residues. J lost 2 bases, V lost 0 bases, and 4 bases had no gene match. Looked up from germline, CDR1 is SGHRS and CDR2 is YFSETQ. CDR3 loop: CASSLDGGGATDTQYF. The CDR3 region has the DNA TGCGCCAGCAGCTTGGATGGCGGGGGGGCCACAGATACGCAGTATTTT.

The chain employs TRBV7-6 and TRBJ2-7; D call uncertain. Trimming cost V 4 bases and J 0 bases, with 13 bases left between them. CDR3 length equals 15 residues. Germline V gives CDR1 SGHVS, CDR2 FNYEAQ. The CDR3 region has the DNA TGTGCCAGCAGCTCAAGTTTGGCAGGCTCCTACGAGCAGTACTTC. The encoded protein is CASSSSLAGSYEQYF.

This chain uses TRBV11-3 with TRBJ1-2; maybe TRBD1 (5 bases). The CDR3 totals 15 residues. V dropped 5 bases and J dropped 3 bases, with 16 bases sitting between them. Germline V gene lookup returns CDR1 SGHNT and CDR2 YENEEA. The CDR3 spells CASSIRGWDDYGYTF. CDR3 coding DNA: TGTGCCAGCAGCATCCGCGGGTGGGACGACTATGGCTACACCTTC.

V is TRBV28 and J is TRBJ1-5, with 8 bases fitting TRBD1. Trimming removed 6 bases from V and 5 bases from J; junction bases left unmatched: 12. Germline CDR1 MDHEN, CDR2 SYDVKM. The CDR3 sequence is 16 residues long. DNA of the CDR3: TGTGCCAGCAGCTTGGGGCGGCAGGGGGCCTATCAGCCCCAGCATTTT. Encoded protein: CASSLGRQGAYQPQHF.

The chain has TRBV5-1 and TRBJ1-1; 9 bases agree with TRBD1. In germline, CDR1 is SGHRS, CDR2 YFSETQ. V lost 4 bases to trimming and J lost 5 bases; unmatched junction nucleotides: 9. The CDR3 has 15 residues. CDR3: CASSTLRQGETEAFF. The CDR3 DNA reads TGCGCCAGCAGCACCCTCCGACAGGGGGAGACTGAAGCTTTCTTT.

DNA for the CDR3: TGTGCCAGCAGCCAATATTCCCGCACAGATACGCAGTATTTT. Translated, it gives CASSQYSRTDTQYF. The chain combines TRBV14 with TRBJ2-3; D unresolved. Germline V gene lookup returns CDR1 SGHDN and CDR2 FVKESK. This CDR3 is 14 amino acids long. V lost 2 bases to trimming and J lost 1 base, with 7 bases between them.

V gene TRBV19 combines with J gene TRBJ2-6; no clear D. The CDR3 totals 16 residues. Germline V CDR1 and CDR2: LNHDA, SQIVND (reference sequence). Trimming pared 5 bases from V and 0 bases from J, leaving 11 bases between. CDR3 sequence: CASSSPTPSGANVLTF. CDR3 sequence (DNA): TGTGCCAGTAGTTCCCCGACACCCTCTGGGGCCAACGTCCTGACTTTC.

The V gene is TRBV28, the J gene TRBJ1-2, with D perhaps matching TRBD1 (6 bases). Germline loops: CDR1 MDHEN, CDR2 SYDVKM. The CDR3 contains 14 residues. The V gene lost 6 bases and the J gene lost 2 bases, with 13 bases spanning the gap. This CDR3 reads CASRGGGANYGYTF. CDR3 nucleotides: TGTGCCAGCAGGGGCGGGGGGGCCAACTATGGCTACACCTTC.

The chain has TRBV25-1 and TRBJ2-1; no reliable D call. Trimming took 2 bases from V and 9 from J, leaving 11 bases between them. CDR1 is MGHDK, CDR2 SYGVNS, per germline. This CDR3 contains 13 residues. Here the CDR3 DNA reads TGTGCCAGCAGTGAAAACAGTCCCGGTGAGCAGTTCTTC. Translated: CASSENSPGEQFF.

This rearrangement joins TRBV5-1 to TRBJ1-4; the match to TRBD1 covers 7 bases. The CDR3 covers 15 residues. V shed 4 bases, J shed 2 bases, and the junction held 5 bases outside the gene matches. Germline values: CDR1 SGHRS, CDR2 YFSETQ. The CDR3 nucleotides are TGCGCCAGCAGCGGTCAGGGACAGACTAATGAAAAACTGTTTTTT. It encodes CASSGQGQTNEKLFF.

The genes are TRBV28 and TRBJ1-5; tentative D call: TRBD1 (5 bases). The V and J ends lost 6 bases and 7 bases respectively, with 10 bases between them. Germline CDR1 reads MDHEN; CDR2 reads SYDVKM. This CDR3 spans 12 amino acids. This CDR3 is CASRPGRQPQHF. The CDR3 DNA is TGTGCCAGCAGGCCAGGGAGACAGCCCCAGCATTTT.

The chain is built from TRBV18 and TRBJ2-5; 7 nucleotides agree with TRBD2. J was trimmed by 7 bases and V by 4 bases; bases with no gene match: 12. The CDR3 sequence is 15 residues long. Germline lookup yields CDR1 KGHSH and CDR2 LQKENI. The CDR3 region is CASSHSAGMAWTQYF. As DNA, the CDR3 is TGTGCCAGCTCACACTCAGCGGGAATGGCGTGGACCCAGTACTTC.

The V gene is TRBV7-7, the J gene TRBJ1-6; tentative D call: TRBD1 (6 bases). Trimming cost V 5 bases and J 10 bases, with 21 bases left between them. Germline CDR1 reads SSHAT; CDR2 reads FNYEAQ (reference sequence). The CDR3 length is 16 residues. The CDR3 region has the DNA TGTGCCAGCAGCCCTATAGCGGGGGGGCGGCAGTCACCCCTCCACTTT. It encodes CASSPIAGGRQSPLHF.

This clone was detected only a few times. The rearrangement links TRBV6-8 to TRBJ1-1, with 8 bases identical to TRBD1. The CDR3 is 13 amino acids. V lost 6 bases, J lost 4 bases, and 4 bases stayed unmatched. Germline CDR1 and CDR2: MNHGY and SAAAGT. CDR3 coding DNA: TGTGCCAGCAGAAAAACAGGGGGCACTGAAGCTTTCTTT. Its translation is CASRKTGGTEAFF.

This sequence joins TRBV19 and TRBJ2-7; D not resolved. Trimming shortened V by 9 bases and J by 0 bases, and 15 bases separated the two germline ends. CDR1 and CDR2 from the germline V gene are LNHDA and SQIVND (reference sequence). The CDR3 totals 14 residues. As DNA, the CDR3 is TGTGCCAGCCGAAGGCGGACGAGCTCCTACGAGCAGTACTTC. Its translation is CASRRRTSSYEQYF.

The chain has TRBV28 and TRBJ2-2, with TRBD1 as a possible D gene (5 bases). The CDR3 runs to 14 residues. Germline assignment: CDR1 MDHEN and CDR2 SYDVKM. The V end lost 5 bases, the J end lost 5 bases, and 12 bases lay between the germline ends. The CDR3 loop reads CASSPAGSTGELFF. In nucleotides, the CDR3 is TGTGCCAGCAGTCCGGCAGGGTCTACCGGGGAGCTGTTTTTT.

The chain recombines TRBV18 with TRBJ1-4; D is possibly TRBD1 (5 bases). CDR1 is KGHSH and CDR2 is LQKENI in the germline V gene. Trimming took off 3 bases at V and 0 bases at J, with 14 bases between the two ends. The CDR3 loop spans 17 amino acids. CDR3 in DNA: TGTGCCAGCTCACCCAGGGATTTCATCGCAACTAATGAAAAACTGTTTTTT. This translates into CASSPRDFIATNEKLFF.